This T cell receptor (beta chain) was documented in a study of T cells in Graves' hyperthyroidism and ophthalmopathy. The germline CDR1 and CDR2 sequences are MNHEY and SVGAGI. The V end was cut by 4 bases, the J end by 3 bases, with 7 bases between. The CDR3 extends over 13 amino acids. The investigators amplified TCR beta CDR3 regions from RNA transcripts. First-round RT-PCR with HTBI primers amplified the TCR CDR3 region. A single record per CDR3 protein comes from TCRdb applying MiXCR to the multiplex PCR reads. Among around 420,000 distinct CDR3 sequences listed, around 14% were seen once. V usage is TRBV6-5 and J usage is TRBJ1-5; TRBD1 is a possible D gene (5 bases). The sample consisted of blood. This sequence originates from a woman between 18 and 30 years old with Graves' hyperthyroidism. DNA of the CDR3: TGTGCCAGCAGTTGGGGGAACAATCAGCCCCAGCATTTT. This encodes CASSWGNNQPQHF.